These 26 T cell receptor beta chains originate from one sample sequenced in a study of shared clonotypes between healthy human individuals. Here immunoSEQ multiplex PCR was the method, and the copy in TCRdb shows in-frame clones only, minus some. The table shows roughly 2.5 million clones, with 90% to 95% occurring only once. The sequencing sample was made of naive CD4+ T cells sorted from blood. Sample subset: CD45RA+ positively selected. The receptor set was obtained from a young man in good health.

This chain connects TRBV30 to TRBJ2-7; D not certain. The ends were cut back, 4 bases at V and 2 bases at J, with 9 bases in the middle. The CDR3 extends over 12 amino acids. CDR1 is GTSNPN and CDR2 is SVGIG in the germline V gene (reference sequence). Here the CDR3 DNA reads TGTGCCTGGACGGCAGGAGCCTACGAGCAGTACTTC. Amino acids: CAWTAGAYEQYF.

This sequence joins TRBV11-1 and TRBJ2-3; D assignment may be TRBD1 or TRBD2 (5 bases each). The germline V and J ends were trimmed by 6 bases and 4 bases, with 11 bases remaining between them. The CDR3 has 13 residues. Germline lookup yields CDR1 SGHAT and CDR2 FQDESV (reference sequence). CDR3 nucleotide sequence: TGTGCCAGCAGGCTAGTGGGGGCAGATACGCAGTATTTT. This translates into CASRLVGADTQYF.

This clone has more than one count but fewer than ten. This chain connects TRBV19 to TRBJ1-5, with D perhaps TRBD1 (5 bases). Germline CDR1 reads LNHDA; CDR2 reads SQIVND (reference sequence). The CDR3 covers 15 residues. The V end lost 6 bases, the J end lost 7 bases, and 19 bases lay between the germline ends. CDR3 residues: CASSFGSRGGQPQHF. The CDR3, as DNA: TGTGCCAGTAGCTTCGGCTCTCGGGGGGGGCAGCCCCAGCATTTT.

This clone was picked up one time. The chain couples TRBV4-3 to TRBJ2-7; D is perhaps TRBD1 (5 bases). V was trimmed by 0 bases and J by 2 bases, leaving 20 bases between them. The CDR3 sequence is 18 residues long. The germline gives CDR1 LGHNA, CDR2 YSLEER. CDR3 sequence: CASSQEAIGHLGTYEQYF. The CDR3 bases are TGCGCCAGCAGCCAAGAGGCTATAGGACACTTAGGGACCTACGAGCAGTACTTC.

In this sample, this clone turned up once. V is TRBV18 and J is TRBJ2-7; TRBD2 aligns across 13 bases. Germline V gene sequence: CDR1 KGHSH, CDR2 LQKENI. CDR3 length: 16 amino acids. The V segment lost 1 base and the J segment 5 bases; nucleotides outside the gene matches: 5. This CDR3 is CASSPRRTSGSDEQYF. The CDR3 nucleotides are TGTGCCAGCTCACCACGAAGGACTAGCGGGAGTGACGAGCAGTACTTC.

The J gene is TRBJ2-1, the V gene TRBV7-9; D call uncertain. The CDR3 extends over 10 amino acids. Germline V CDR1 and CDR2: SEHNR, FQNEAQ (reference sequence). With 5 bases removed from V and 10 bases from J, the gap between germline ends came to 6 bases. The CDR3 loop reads CASSPQEQFF. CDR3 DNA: TGTGCCAGCAGCCCCCAAGAGCAGTTCTTC. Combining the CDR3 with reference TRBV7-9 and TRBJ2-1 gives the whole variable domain DTGVSQNPRHKITKRGQNVTFRCDPISEHNRLYWYRQTLGQGPEFLTYFQNEAQLEKSRLLSDRFSAERPKGSFSTLEIQRTEQGDSAMYLCASSPQEQFFGPGTRLTVL.

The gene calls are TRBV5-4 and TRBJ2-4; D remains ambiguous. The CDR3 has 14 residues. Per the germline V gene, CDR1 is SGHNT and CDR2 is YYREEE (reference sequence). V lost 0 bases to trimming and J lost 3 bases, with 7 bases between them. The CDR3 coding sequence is TGTGCCAGCAGCTTGGAGGGCGTCAAAAACATTCAGTACTTC. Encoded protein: CASSLEGVKNIQYF. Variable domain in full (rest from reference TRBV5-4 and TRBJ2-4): ETGVTQSPTHLIKTRGQQVTLRCSSQSGHNTVSWYQQALGQGPQFIFQYYREEENGRGNFPPRFSGLQFPNYSSELNVNALELDDSALYLCASSLEGVKNIQYFGAGTRLSVL.

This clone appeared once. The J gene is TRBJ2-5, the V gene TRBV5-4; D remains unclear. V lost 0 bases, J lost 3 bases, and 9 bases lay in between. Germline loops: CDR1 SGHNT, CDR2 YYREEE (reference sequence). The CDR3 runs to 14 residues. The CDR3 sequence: CASSLGTAKETQYF. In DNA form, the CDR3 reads TGTGCCAGCAGCTTGGGGACGGCGAAAGAGACCCAGTACTTC.

This chain's CDR3 is CASRRVAGGSDTQYF. CDR3 DNA: TGTGCCAGCAGAAGGGTCGCGGGAGGTAGTGATACGCAGTATTTT. V and J are TRBV5-6 and TRBJ2-3; TRBD2 matches at 8 bases. The CDR3 has 15 residues. The germline V gene has CDR1 SGHDT and CDR2 YYEEEE. V was pared by 5 bases and J by 6 bases, with 11 bases of the junction left unmatched.

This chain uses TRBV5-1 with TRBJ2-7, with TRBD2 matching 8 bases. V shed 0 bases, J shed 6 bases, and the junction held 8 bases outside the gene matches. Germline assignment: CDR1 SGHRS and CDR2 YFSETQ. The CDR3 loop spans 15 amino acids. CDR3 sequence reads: CASSLAGLGMGEQYF. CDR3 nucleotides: TGCGCCAGCAGCTTGGCGGGACTAGGGATGGGCGAGCAGTACTTC.

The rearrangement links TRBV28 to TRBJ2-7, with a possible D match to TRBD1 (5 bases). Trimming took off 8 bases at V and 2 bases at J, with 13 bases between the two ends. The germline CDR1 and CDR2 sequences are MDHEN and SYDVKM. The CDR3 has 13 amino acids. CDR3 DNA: TGTGCCAGCGTAAGAGGACAACCCTACGAGCAGTACTTC. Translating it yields CASVRGQPYEQYF.

Here the CDR3 reads CASGGTSGSYEQYF. The CDR3 nucleotides read TGTGCTAGTGGGGGGACTAGCGGTTCCTACGAGCAGTACTTC. The chain links TRBV12-5 to TRBJ2-7; 11 bases are a match to TRBD2. The CDR3 totals 14 residues. Trimming at V came to 6 bases and at J to 1 base, leaving 2 bases not matched to a gene. Germline V gene data show CDR1 as LGHNT and CDR2 as FRNRAP.

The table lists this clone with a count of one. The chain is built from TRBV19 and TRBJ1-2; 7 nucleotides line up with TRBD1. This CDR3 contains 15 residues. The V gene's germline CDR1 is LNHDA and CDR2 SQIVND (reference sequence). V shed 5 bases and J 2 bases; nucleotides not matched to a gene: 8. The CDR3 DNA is TGTGCCAGTAGTGCCGGGACAGTCTCAAACTATGGCTACACCTTC. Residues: CASSAGTVSNYGYTF.

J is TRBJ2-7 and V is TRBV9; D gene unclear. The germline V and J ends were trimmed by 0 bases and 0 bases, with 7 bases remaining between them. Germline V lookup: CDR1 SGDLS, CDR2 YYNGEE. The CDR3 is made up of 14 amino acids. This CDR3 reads CASSVGGISYEQYF. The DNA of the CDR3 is TGTGCCAGCAGCGTAGGTGGGATCTCCTACGAGCAGTACTTC.

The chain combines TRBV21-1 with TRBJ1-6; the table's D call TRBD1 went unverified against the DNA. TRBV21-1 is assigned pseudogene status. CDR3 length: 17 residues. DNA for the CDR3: TGTGCCAGCAGCTACCGCCCCCGCAGGTTTTATCCTTCACCCCTCCACTTT. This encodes CASSYRPRRFYPSPLHF.

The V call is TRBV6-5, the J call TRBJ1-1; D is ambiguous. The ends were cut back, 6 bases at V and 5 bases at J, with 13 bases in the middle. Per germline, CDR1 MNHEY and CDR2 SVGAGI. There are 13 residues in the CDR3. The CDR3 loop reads CASRALGGTEAFF. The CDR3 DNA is TGTGCCAGCAGGGCCCTGGGAGGGACTGAAGCTTTCTTT.

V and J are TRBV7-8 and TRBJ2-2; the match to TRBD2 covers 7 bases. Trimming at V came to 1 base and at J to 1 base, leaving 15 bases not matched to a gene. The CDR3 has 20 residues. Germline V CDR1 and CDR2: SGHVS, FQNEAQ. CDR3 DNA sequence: TGTGCCAGCAGCTTAGACCCCCGCTGGACTAGTGGGGGGAACACCGGGGAGCTGTTTTTT. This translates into CASSLDPRWTSGGNTGELFF.

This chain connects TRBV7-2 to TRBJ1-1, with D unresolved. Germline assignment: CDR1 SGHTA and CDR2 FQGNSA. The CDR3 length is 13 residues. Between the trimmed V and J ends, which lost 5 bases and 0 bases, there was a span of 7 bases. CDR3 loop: CASSPSMNTEAFF. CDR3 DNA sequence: TGTGCCAGCAGCCCATCTATGAACACTGAAGCTTTCTTT. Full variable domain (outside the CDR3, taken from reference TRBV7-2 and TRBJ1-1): GAGVSQSPSNKVTEKGKDVELRCDPISGHTALYWYRQSLGQGLEFLIYFQGNSAPDKSGLPSDRFSAERTGGSVSTLTIQRTQQEDSAVYLCASSPSMNTEAFFGQGTRLTVV.

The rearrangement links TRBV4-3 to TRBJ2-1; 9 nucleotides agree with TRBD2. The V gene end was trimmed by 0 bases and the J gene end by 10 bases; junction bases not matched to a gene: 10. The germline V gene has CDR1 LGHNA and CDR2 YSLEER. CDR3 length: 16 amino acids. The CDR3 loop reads CASSQDHAGGRREQFF. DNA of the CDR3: TGCGCCAGCAGCCAAGATCACGCGGGAGGGCGGAGGGAGCAGTTCTTC.

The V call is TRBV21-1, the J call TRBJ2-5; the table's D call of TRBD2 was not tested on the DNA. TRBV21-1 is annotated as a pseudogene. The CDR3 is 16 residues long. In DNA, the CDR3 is TGTGCCAGCAGCCTGACGAGGCGGGAGGGCCCAGAGACCCAGTACTTC. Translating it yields CASSLTRREGPETQYF.

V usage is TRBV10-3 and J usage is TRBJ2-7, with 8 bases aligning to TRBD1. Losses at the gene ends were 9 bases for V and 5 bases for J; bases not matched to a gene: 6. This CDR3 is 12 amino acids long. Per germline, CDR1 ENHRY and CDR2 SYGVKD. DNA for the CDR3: TGTGCCATAGGGATGGACAGGGACGAGCAGTACTTC. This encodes CAIGMDRDEQYF.

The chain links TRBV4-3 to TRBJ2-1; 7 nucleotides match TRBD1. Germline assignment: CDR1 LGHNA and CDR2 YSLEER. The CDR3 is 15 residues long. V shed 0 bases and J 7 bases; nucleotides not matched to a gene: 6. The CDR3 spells CASSQDNRGGNEQFF. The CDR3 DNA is TGCGCCAGCAGCCAAGATAACAGGGGCGGGAATGAGCAGTTCTTC.

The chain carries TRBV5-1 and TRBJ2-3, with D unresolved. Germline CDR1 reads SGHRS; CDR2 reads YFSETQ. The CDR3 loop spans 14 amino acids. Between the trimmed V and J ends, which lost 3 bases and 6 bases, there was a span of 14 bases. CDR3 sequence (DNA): TGCGCCAGCAGCTCTCTGCCAGGTTTGGATACGCAGTATTTT. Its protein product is CASSSLPGLDTQYF.

DNA for the CDR3: TGTGCCAGCAGCAGGTGGGGGACTAGCGGGAGGACAGATACGCAGTATTTT. Translation: CASSRWGTSGRTDTQYF. This chain uses TRBV7-9 with TRBJ2-3; 15 bases align to TRBD2. The ends lost 5 bases at V and 3 bases at J; junction bases unmatched: 6. Germline loops: CDR1 SEHNR, CDR2 FQNEAQ (reference sequence). The CDR3 is 17 amino acids.

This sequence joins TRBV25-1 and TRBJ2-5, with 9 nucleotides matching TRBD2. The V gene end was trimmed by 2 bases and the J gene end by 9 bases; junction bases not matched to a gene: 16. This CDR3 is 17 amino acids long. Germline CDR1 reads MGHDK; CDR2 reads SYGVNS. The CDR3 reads CASSERAGGRSRRAQYF. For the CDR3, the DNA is TGTGCCAGCAGTGAAAGGGCGGGAGGGAGGTCCCGGAGGGCCCAGTACTTC.

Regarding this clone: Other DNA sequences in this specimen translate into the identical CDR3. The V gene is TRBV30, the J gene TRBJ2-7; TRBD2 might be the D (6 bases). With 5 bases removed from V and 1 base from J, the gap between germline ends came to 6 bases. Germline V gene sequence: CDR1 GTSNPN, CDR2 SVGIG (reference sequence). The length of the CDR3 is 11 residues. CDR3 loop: CAWGRSYEQYF. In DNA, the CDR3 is TGTGCCTGGGGGAGGTCCTACGAGCAGTACTTC. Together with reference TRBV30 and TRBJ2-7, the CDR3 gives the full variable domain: SQTIHQWPATLVQPVGSPLSLECTVEGTSNPNLYWYRQAAGRGLQLLFYSVGIGQISSEVPQNLSASRPQDRQFILSSKKLLLSDSGFYLCAWGRSYEQYFGPGTRLTVT.